The 15 T cell receptor beta chains in this list originate from one sample, sequenced in a study of T-cell reconstitution after alpha-beta-depleted transplantation in children. TCRbeta library construction was performed incorporating unique molecular identifiers. TCRdb redid the calling of the PCR reads with MiXCR, one entry per CDR3 protein. The sample records about 490,000 distinct CDR3 sequences, approximately 10% being singletons. Sequences were derived from PBMCs, sampled before TCRalphabeta/CD19-depleted stem cell transplant. These receptors were obtained from a child aged 2-15 years with inherited bone marrow failure, due to receive a stem cell transplant.

Many counts were recorded for this clonotype. Mismatch with germline at one junction end may stem from a read error. The chain carries TRBV4-2 and TRBJ2-1; no clear D. From germline, CDR1 is LGHNA and CDR2 YNFKEQ. The CDR3 loop spans 12 amino acids. The CDR3 sequence is CASSHHDLNRVF. CDR3 nucleotide sequence: TGTGCCAGCAGCCACCACGACCTCAATAGGGTCTTC.

The chain recombines TRBV27 with TRBJ2-2, with D possibly matching TRBD2 (6 bases). CDR1 and CDR2 from the germline V gene are MNHEY and SMNVEV (reference sequence). The CDR3 contains 16 residues. V lost 6 bases to trimming and J lost 2 bases, with 16 bases between them. The CDR3 here is CASSPRDSFNTGELFF. CDR3 coding DNA: TGTGCCAGCAGCCCAAGGGACTCCTTTAACACCGGGGAGCTGTTTTTT.

The sample holds many counts of this clonotype. The chain joins TRBV4-3 to TRBJ2-7, with 9 bases that match TRBD2. The CDR3 is made up of 17 amino acids. V lost 2 bases and J lost 2; bases outside the gene matches: 10. Germline V CDR1 and CDR2: LGHNA, YSLEER. The CDR3: CASSQLAGDKGAYEQYF. CDR3 sequence (DNA): TGCGCCAGCAGCCAATTAGCGGGAGATAAAGGAGCCTACGAGCAGTACTTC.

The chain uses TRBV19 and TRBJ1-6; D is ambiguous. Deletions cut 9 bases from V and 2 bases from J, with 14 bases between. The CDR3 extends over 15 amino acids. Germline CDR1 is LNHDA and CDR2 is SQIVND (reference sequence). CDR3 sequence: CASREVWTYNSPLHF. DNA of the CDR3: TGTGCCAGCCGCGAAGTCTGGACCTATAATTCACCCCTCCACTTT.

The sample holds a few counts of this clonotype. The V and J genes are TRBV12-5 and TRBJ1-2; TRBD1 might be the D (6 bases). The germline V gene encodes CDR1 LGHNT and CDR2 FRNRAP. The length of the CDR3 is 14 residues. The V gene lost 2 bases and the J gene lost 4 bases, with 11 bases spanning the gap. CDR3 sequence reads: CASGLSQGVYGYTF. CDR3 nucleotide sequence: TGTGCTAGTGGTTTGTCACAGGGCGTCTATGGCTACACCTTC.

This chain connects TRBV5-1 to TRBJ1-3; 7 bases are a match to TRBD1. There are 16 residues in the CDR3. Germline CDR1 reads SGHRS; CDR2 reads YFSETQ. J was trimmed by 0 bases and V by 6 bases; bases with no gene match: 9. CDR3 bases: TGCGCCAGCACCCAGGGGGTGATGGGCTCTGGAAACACCATATATTTT. It translates to CASTQGVMGSGNTIYF.

The rearrangement joins TRBV5-6 to TRBJ1-2; D unclear. The CDR3 is 14 amino acids. V was shortened by 0 bases and J by 3 bases, with 9 bases between the two germline ends. Per the germline V gene, CDR1 is SGHDT and CDR2 is YYEEEE. Written as DNA, the CDR3 is TGTGCCAGCAGCTTGGACGGTTTCTACTATGGCTACACCTTC. Encoded protein: CASSLDGFYYGYTF.

In regard to this clonotype: Germline is not matched at one junction end, which may reflect a read error. V is TRBV9 and J is TRBJ2-1, with TRBD2 matching over 7 bases. The CDR3 length is 15 residues. Per the germline V gene, CDR1 is SGDLS and CDR2 is YYNGEE. CDR3 in amino acids: CASSAEGLPYNDQFF. CDR3 in DNA: TGTGCCAGCAGCGCAGAGGGACTACCCTACAATGACCAGTTCTTC.

This clonotype was picked up many times. The rearrangement uses TRBV11-2 and TRBJ1-4; possible D gene TRBD1, 6 bases. V was trimmed by 4 bases and J by 1 base, leaving 10 bases between them. This CDR3 spans 15 amino acids. The germline V gene encodes CDR1 SGHAT and CDR2 FQNNGV. As DNA, the CDR3 is TGTGCCAGCAGCTCAAGGGGGAAAACTAATGAAAAACTGTTTTTT. Translated, it gives CASSSRGKTNEKLFF.

The chain is built from TRBV6-1 and TRBJ2-7; 7 nucleotides align to TRBD2. Trimming cost V 6 bases and J 7 bases; bases outside gene matches: 12. Germline-derived CDR1 and CDR2 are MNHNS and SASEGT. This CDR3 is built from 14 residues. Here the CDR3 reads CASSEREGWWEQYF. The CDR3 DNA reads TGTGCCAGCAGCGAGAGGGAGGGGTGGTGGGAGCAGTACTTC.

This clonotype occurred a few times. The V and J genes are TRBV20-1 and TRBJ2-7, with 10 nucleotides matching TRBD2. The CDR3 length is 16 residues. Per germline, CDR1 DFQATT and CDR2 SNEGSKA (reference sequence). After removal of 0 bases from V and 6 bases from J, the junction contained 11 bases not matched to a gene. The CDR3 region is CSAREGISGRKGEQYF. The DNA of the CDR3 is TGCAGTGCTAGAGAAGGGATTAGCGGGAGGAAAGGCGAGCAGTACTTC.

This clonotype has ten or more counts. The CDR3 spells CASSLSPLAGETQYF. The CDR3 DNA is TGTGCCAGCAGCTTATCACCCCTAGCTGGGGAGACCCAGTACTTC. The chain combines TRBV7-9 with TRBJ2-5; tentatively, D is TRBD2 (5 bases). The length of the CDR3 is 15 residues. Trimming removed 2 bases at V and 5 bases at J, with 15 bases between. The germline CDR1 and CDR2 sequences are SEHNR and FQNEAQ (reference sequence).

This clonotype was recorded at least ten times. V is TRBV7-9 and J is TRBJ2-7; TRBD1 aligns across 7 bases. The germline CDR1 and CDR2 sequences are SEHNR and FQNEAQ (reference sequence). The junction had 7 bases not matched to a gene; V was cut back by 5 bases and J by 0 bases. The CDR3 loop spans 15 amino acids. This CDR3 reads CASSPPRQGSYEQYF. Written as DNA, the CDR3 is TGTGCCAGCAGCCCGCCCCGACAGGGCTCCTACGAGCAGTACTTC.

This clonotype has just a few counts. The rearrangement uses TRBV19 and TRBJ2-7, with 9 bases fitting TRBD2. This CDR3 has 15 amino acids. With V trimmed by 2 bases and J by 2 bases, 4 bases remained unmatched. Germline V CDR1 and CDR2: LNHDA, SQIVND (reference sequence). The CDR3 DNA reads TGTGCCAGTAGTATAAGGGTAGCGGGAGCCTACGAGCAGTACTTC. Translating it yields CASSIRVAGAYEQYF.

Points on this clonotype: A much larger clone differs by one base, so this may be a read error. This chain links TRBV6-2 or TRBV6-3 with TRBJ2-7; possible D gene TRBD2, 5 bases. Germline CDR1 is MNHEY and CDR2 is SVGEGT. Trimming left V 6 bases short and J 0 bases short, with 21 bases between. This CDR3 has 17 residues. CDR3 bases: TGTGCCAGCAGCTTTCCCGAGGAGACTACATACTCCTACGAGCAGTACTTC. This sequence encodes CASSFPEETTYSYEQYF.